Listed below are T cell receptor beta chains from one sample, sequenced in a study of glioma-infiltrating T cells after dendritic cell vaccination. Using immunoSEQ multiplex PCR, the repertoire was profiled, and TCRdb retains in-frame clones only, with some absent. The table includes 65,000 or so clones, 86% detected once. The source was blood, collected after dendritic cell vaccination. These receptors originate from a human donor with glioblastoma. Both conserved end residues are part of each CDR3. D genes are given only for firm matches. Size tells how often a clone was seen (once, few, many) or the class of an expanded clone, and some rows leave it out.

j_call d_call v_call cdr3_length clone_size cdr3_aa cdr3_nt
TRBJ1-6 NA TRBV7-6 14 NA CASSLGPGRTPLHF TGTGCCAGCAGCTTAGGGCCAGGCCGAACGCCCCTCCACTTT
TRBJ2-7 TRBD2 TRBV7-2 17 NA CASSLEGGGAGSLEQYF TGTGCCAGCAGCTTAGAAGGCGGGGGGGCAGGGTCTTTGGAGCAGTACTTC
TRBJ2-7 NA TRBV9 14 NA CASSVADSSYEQYF TGTGCCAGCAGCGTAGCTGACAGCTCCTACGAGCAGTACTTC
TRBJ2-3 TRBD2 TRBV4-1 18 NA CASSPIRLAGPEGDTQYF TGCGCCAGCAGCCCTATCCGACTAGCGGGGCCAGAAGGGGATACGCAGTATTTT
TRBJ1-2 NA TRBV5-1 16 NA CASSFKEVANRDGYTF TGCGCCAGCAGCTTCAAGGAGGTAGCCAACAGGGATGGCTACACCTTC
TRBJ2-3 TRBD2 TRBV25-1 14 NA CATSPGGGKDTQYF TGTGCCACCTCCCCCGGGGGGGGAAAAGATACGCAGTATTTT
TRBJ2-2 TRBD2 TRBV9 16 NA CASSVDTGGFTGELFF TGTGCCAGCAGCGTAGATACGGGAGGGTTCACCGGGGAGCTGTTTTTT
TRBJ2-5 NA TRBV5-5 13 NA CASSSQGRETQYF TGTGCCAGCAGCTCACAGGGCCGGGAGACCCAGTACTTC
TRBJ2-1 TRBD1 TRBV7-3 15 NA CASSSDRGGRNEQFF TGTGCCAGCAGCTCCGACAGGGGTGGGCGCAATGAGCAGTTCTTC
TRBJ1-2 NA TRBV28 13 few CASTPGHHYGYTF TGTGCCAGCACCCCGGGACACCATTATGGCTACACCTTC
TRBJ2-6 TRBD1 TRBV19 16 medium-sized CASSRGQASGANVLTF TGTGCCAGTAGTAGAGGACAGGCCTCTGGGGCCAACGTCCTGACTTTC
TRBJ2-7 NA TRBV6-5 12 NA CASRRGGYEQYF TGTGCCAGCAGAAGGGGTGGGTACGAGCAGTACTTC
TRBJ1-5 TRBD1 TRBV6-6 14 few CASRPTGSYQPQHF TGTGCCAGCAGACCGACAGGGTCTTATCAGCCCCAGCATTTT
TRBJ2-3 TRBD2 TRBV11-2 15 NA CASSLLSGRGDTQYF TGTGCCAGCAGTTTACTAAGCGGGAGGGGAGATACGCAGTATTTT
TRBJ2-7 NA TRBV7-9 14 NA CASSTRTVTYEQYF TGTGCCAGCAGCACTCGGACTGTTACCTACGAGCAGTACTTC
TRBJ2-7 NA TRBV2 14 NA CASKGRDQSYEQYF TGTGCCAGCAAGGGGCGGGATCAATCCTACGAGCAGTACTTC
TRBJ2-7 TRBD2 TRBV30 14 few CAWSVRREGREQYF TGTGCCTGGAGTGTAAGGCGGGAGGGCCGGGAGCAGTACTTC
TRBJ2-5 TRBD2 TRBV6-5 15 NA CASSYGTSEMETQYF TGTGCCAGCAGTTACGGGACTAGCGAAATGGAGACCCAGTACTTC
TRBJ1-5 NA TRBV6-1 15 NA CASSTLGRVNQPQHF TGTGCCAGCAGTACCCTTGGTCGGGTGAATCAGCCCCAGCATTTT
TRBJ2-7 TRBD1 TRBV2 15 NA CASSLTGQGRNEQYF TGTGCCAGCAGCTTGACGGGACAGGGAAGGAACGAGCAGTACTTC
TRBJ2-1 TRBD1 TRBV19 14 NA CASRDRDGYNEQFF TGTGCCAGCAGGGACAGGGACGGCTACAATGAGCAGTTCTTC
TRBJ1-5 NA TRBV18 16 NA CASSPYTPRDSLPQHF TGTGCCAGCTCACCATATACGCCCCGGGACTCCTTGCCCCAGCATTTT
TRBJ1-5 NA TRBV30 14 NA CAWSQGGGNQPQHF TGTGCCTGGAGTCAGGGAGGGGGCAATCAGCCCCAGCATTTT
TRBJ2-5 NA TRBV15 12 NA CATSRAEETQYF TGTGCCACCAGCAGAGCGGAGGAGACCCAGTACTTC
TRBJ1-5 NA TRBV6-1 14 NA CASKGVGSNQPQHF TGTGCCAGCAAGGGGGTGGGTAGCAATCAGCCCCAGCATTTT
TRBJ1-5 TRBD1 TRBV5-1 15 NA CASSLEGGGNQPQHF TGCGCCAGCAGCTTGGAAGGGGGCGGCAATCAGCCCCAGCATTTT
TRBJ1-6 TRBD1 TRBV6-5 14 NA CASTRTGENSPLHF TGTGCCAGCACCAGGACAGGGGAAAATTCACCCCTCCACTTT
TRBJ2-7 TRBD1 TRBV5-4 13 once CASGTGGSYEQYF TGTGCCAGCGGGACAGGGGGATCCTACGAGCAGTACTTC
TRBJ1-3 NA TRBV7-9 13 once CASRGAPRPSIYF TGTGCCAGCAGAGGGGCGCCCCGACCATCCATATATTTT
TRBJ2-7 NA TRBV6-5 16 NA CASSSISQGRGYEQYF TGTGCCAGCAGTTCTATAAGCCAGGGCAGGGGCTACGAGCAGTACTTC
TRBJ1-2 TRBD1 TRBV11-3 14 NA CASSLPTGNYGYTF TGTGCCAGCAGCTTGCCGACAGGGAACTATGGCTACACCTTC
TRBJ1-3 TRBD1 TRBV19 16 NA CASKTLAQGAENTIYF TGTGCCAGTAAAACCCTGGCGCAGGGGGCTGAAAACACCATATATTTT
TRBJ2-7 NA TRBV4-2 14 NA CASSQPGEADEQYF TGTGCCAGCAGCCAACCGGGAGAGGCCGACGAGCAGTACTTC
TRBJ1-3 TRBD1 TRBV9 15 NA CASSVATGDGNTIYF TGTGCCAGCAGCGTAGCCACAGGGGACGGAAACACCATATATTTT
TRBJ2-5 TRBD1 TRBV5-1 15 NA CASGGTGRGGETQYF TGCGCCAGCGGCGGGACAGGACGAGGTGGAGAGACCCAGTACTTC